The T cell receptor (beta chain) described here comes from a study of beta chain features in type 1 diabetes. Per germline, CDR1 SGHTA and CDR2 FQGNSA. CDR3 size: 15 residues. Deletions cut 8 bases from V and 2 bases from J, with 19 bases between. The study, taken as a whole, reports: Across all four CD4+ subsets, people with type 1 diabetes showed modestly shorter TCRB CDR3s.

To note about this clone: Its antigen is currently unknown.

As every portion of the isolated RNA was reverse transcribed, the sequencing read expressed TCRB transcripts. Sequencing was performed with immunoSEQ multiplex PCR; in TCRdb, only in-frame clones are kept and a portion is missing. The sample shows 160,000 or so clones, 50% to 70% of them seen only once. The chain has TRBV7-2 and TRBJ2-7, with D perhaps matching TRBD2 (5 bases). Material: naive CD4+ T cells from blood. The receptor's source is a man younger than 45 with type 1 diabetes. In nucleotides, the CDR3 is TGTGCCAGCCAGATCGGGGTAGGGAATCCCTACGAGCAGTACTTC. Translating it yields CASQIGVGNPYEQYF.